Listed below are T cell receptor beta chains from one sample, sequenced in a study of T cells expressing NK-cell markers. Using the 5' RACE reads, TCRdb records one entry per CDR3 protein without DNA. The specimen's table records 400,000 to 550,000 distinct CDR3 sequences. The sample comprised blood T cells: a sorted CD56 or NKG2C T cell subset, CD4+ or CD8+ T cells, or bulk PBMC T cells (not recorded which). The receptors were gathered from a woman between 18 and 75 years old in good health. Each CDR3 is given with its conserved first and last residue.

J gene: TRBJ2-7; V gene: TRBV20-1; CDR3 length: 16; CDR3 protein: CSARESGPHNLYEQYF
J gene: TRBJ2-5; V gene: TRBV10-3; CDR3 length: 16; CDR3 protein: CAISGGTGGLQETQYF
J gene: TRBJ2-3; V gene: TRBV6-5; CDR3 length: 12; CDR3 protein: CASSYSTVPEYF
J gene: TRBJ2-1; V gene: TRBV6-4; CDR3 length: 13; CDR3 protein: CASSRLPLDEQFF
J gene: TRBJ1-2; V gene: TRBV4-3; CDR3 length: 14; CDR3 protein: CASSQADRFDGYTF
J gene: TRBJ2-3; V gene: TRBV6-2/TRBV6-3; CDR3 length: 16; CDR3 protein: CASSRLAGGSTDTQYF
J gene: TRBJ2-1; V gene: TRBV28; CDR3 length: 18; CDR3 protein: CASGRGWGFSTPDDEQFF
J gene: TRBJ2-1; V gene: TRBV7-8; CDR3 length: 16; CDR3 protein: CASSLMGTSPYNEQFF
J gene: TRBJ2-3; V gene: TRBV24-1; CDR3 length: 17; CDR3 protein: CATSDPDSLASTDTQYF
J gene: TRBJ2-7; V gene: TRBV14; CDR3 length: 16; CDR3 protein: CASSPSAASGRYEQYF
J gene: TRBJ1-5; V gene: TRBV10-3; CDR3 length: 12; CDR3 protein: CAISPDNQPQHF
J gene: TRBJ2-1; V gene: TRBV30; CDR3 length: 13; CDR3 protein: CAGPGLPGNEQFF
J gene: TRBJ2-3; V gene: TRBV20-1; CDR3 length: 15; CDR3 protein: CSGTSGGTSTDTQYF
J gene: TRBJ1-1; V gene: TRBV9; CDR3 length: 15; CDR3 protein: CASSAPGAGQPEAFF
J gene: TRBJ2-1; V gene: TRBV5-1; CDR3 length: 14; CDR3 protein: CASSLVVRNNEQFF
J gene: TRBJ2-3; V gene: TRBV6-2/TRBV6-3; CDR3 length: 17; CDR3 protein: CASTDPKGDFRTDTQYF
J gene: TRBJ2-7; V gene: TRBV6-5; CDR3 length: 15; CDR3 protein: CASSYGGTGGYEQYF
J gene: TRBJ1-4; V gene: TRBV20-1; CDR3 length: 15; CDR3 protein: CSARELGGTSEKLFF
J gene: TRBJ1-2; V gene: TRBV6-2/TRBV6-3; CDR3 length: 15; CDR3 protein: CASSYLAPTGYGYTF
J gene: TRBJ2-1; V gene: TRBV7-8; CDR3 length: 15; CDR3 protein: CASIIAGESYNEQFF
J gene: TRBJ2-5; V gene: TRBV7-2; CDR3 length: 15; CDR3 protein: CASRSASGGQETQYF
J gene: TRBJ1-1; V gene: TRBV6-5; CDR3 length: 15; CDR3 protein: CASSLRTDQNTEAFF
J gene: TRBJ1-5; V gene: TRBV12-3/TRBV12-4; CDR3 length: 13; CDR3 protein: CASSLGQTQPQHF
J gene: TRBJ1-2; V gene: TRBV12-3/TRBV12-4; CDR3 length: 13; CDR3 protein: CASSPQGGFGYTF
J gene: TRBJ2-5; V gene: TRBV7-9; CDR3 length: 14; CDR3 protein: CASSRRLDRETQYF
J gene: TRBJ2-3; V gene: TRBV12-3/TRBV12-4; CDR3 length: 14; CDR3 protein: CASSLAQPSDTQYF
J gene: TRBJ2-6; V gene: TRBV6-4; CDR3 length: 13; CDR3 protein: CASSEGGANVLTF
J gene: TRBJ2-2; V gene: TRBV15; CDR3 length: 15; CDR3 protein: CATSVSSVSTGELFF
J gene: TRBJ2-5; V gene: TRBV5-1; CDR3 length: 14; CDR3 protein: CASSLQTLQETQYF
J gene: TRBJ2-1; V gene: TRBV4-3; CDR3 length: 17; CDR3 protein: CASSQVIGLAGGHEQFF
J gene: TRBJ2-5; V gene: TRBV20-1; CDR3 length: 12; CDR3 protein: CSARSRGETQYF
J gene: TRBJ2-7; V gene: TRBV5-5; CDR3 length: 13; CDR3 protein: CASSRGGTYEQYF
J gene: TRBJ2-1; V gene: TRBV20-1; CDR3 length: 13; CDR3 protein: CSASDRGLNEQFF
J gene: TRBJ2-3; V gene: TRBV20-1; CDR3 length: 15; CDR3 protein: CSAPQTSGVADTQYF
J gene: TRBJ2-7; V gene: TRBV29-1; CDR3 length: 13; CDR3 protein: CSVEGGGVYEQYF
J gene: TRBJ1-1; V gene: TRBV5-4; CDR3 length: 13; CDR3 protein: CASSLKGGPEAFF
J gene: TRBJ2-3; V gene: TRBV20-1; CDR3 length: 16; CDR3 protein: CSARGLLQGFTDTQYF
J gene: TRBJ2-2; V gene: TRBV19; CDR3 length: 15; CDR3 protein: CASFSGHLNTGELFF
J gene: TRBJ2-7; V gene: TRBV28; CDR3 length: 16; CDR3 protein: CASSLPLAGGRYEQYF
J gene: TRBJ2-1; V gene: TRBV19; CDR3 length: 15; CDR3 protein: CASTGTGRGDNEQFF
J gene: TRBJ1-3; V gene: TRBV29-1; CDR3 length: 16; CDR3 protein: CSVEDPRAPSGNTIYF
J gene: TRBJ2-1; V gene: TRBV19; CDR3 length: 15; CDR3 protein: CASSIGAGIYNEQFF
J gene: TRBJ2-1; V gene: TRBV24-1; CDR3 length: 14; CDR3 protein: CATSDQTARGPEFF
J gene: TRBJ1-2; V gene: TRBV5-5; CDR3 length: 12; CDR3 protein: CASSLIHEDYTF
J gene: TRBJ2-7; V gene: TRBV20-1; CDR3 length: 16; CDR3 protein: CSARVSNRDFPYEQYF
J gene: TRBJ2-5; V gene: TRBV20-1; CDR3 length: 15; CDR3 protein: CSADQGLAPQETQYF